Shown below are 24 T cell receptor beta chains from a single sample sequenced in a study of shared clonotypes between healthy human individuals. The data were produced by immunoSEQ multiplex PCR, yet TCRdb's version contains in-frame clones alone and is incomplete. Counted here are about 680,000 clones, about three quarters occurring once; the ten biggest clones make up less than 2%. The sequencing sample was made of memory CD4+ T cells sorted from blood. Specified subset: CD45RA-negative fraction. The receptors come from a woman aged 25 to 39 in good health.

This clone was seen only a few times. The V gene is TRBV2, the J gene TRBJ1-2; D is undetermined. The CDR3 length is 11 residues. Germline CDR1 and CDR2: SNHLY and FYNNEI. V was clipped by 9 bases and J by 8 bases, with 13 bases between them. The CDR3 is CASVLEFGYTF. The CDR3 DNA is TGTGCCAGTGTCCTGGAGTTCGGCTACACCTTC.

This clone was found a few times. V is TRBV7-3 and J is TRBJ2-7; 14 bases match TRBD2. This CDR3 contains 14 residues. The germline V gene encodes CDR1 SGHTA and CDR2 FQGTGA. V lost 4 bases to trimming and J lost 11 bases; unmatched junction nucleotides: 7. CDR3 sequence: CASSSTGTSGRKYF. CDR3 nucleotide sequence: TGTGCCAGCAGCTCCACCGGGACTAGCGGGAGAAAGTACTTC.

The chain links TRBV13 to TRBJ1-1, with 7 bases fitting TRBD1. The length of the CDR3 is 13 residues. Germline V gene sequence: CDR1 PRHDT, CDR2 FYEKMQ (reference sequence). V was clipped by 5 bases and J by 6 bases; unmatched bases: 6. CDR3 nucleotide sequence: TGTGCCAGCAGCGAAACTCAGGGGGCTGAAGCTTTCTTT. Translation gives CASSETQGAEAFF.

This clone showed up just a few times. The chain employs TRBV28 and TRBJ2-5; 8 bases fit TRBD1. The CDR3 is 14 residues long. V trimming: 6 bases; J trimming: 4 bases; junction bases outside the gene matches: 7. Germline values: CDR1 MDHEN, CDR2 SYDVKM. The CDR3 DNA is TGTGCCAGCAGGGCCCCGACAGGGGTAGAGACCCAGTACTTC. Protein product: CASRAPTGVETQYF.

The chain combines TRBV25-1 with TRBJ2-5; the D gene is possibly TRBD1 (6 bases). The last part of the DNA fits TRBJ2-7 better; the J call may be wrong. Germline values: CDR1 MGHDK, CDR2 SYGVNS. The CDR3 loop spans 13 amino acids. CDR3 coding DNA: TGTGCCAGCAGTGAGGGGGCCTACTACGAGCAGTACTTC. Translation gives CASSEGAYYEQYF.

V and J are TRBV10-2 and TRBJ2-3; D call uncertain. The CDR3 runs to 11 residues. Looked up from germline, CDR1 is WSHSY and CDR2 is SAAADI. V lost 7 bases and J 2 bases, leaving 4 bases between the germline ends. This CDR3 reads CASKNTDTQYF. Written as DNA, the CDR3 is TGCGCCAGCAAAAACACAGATACGCAGTATTTT.

This chain connects TRBV5-1 to TRBJ2-5, with 9 bases that match TRBD1. Trimming at V came to 4 bases and at J to 2 bases, leaving 6 bases not matched to a gene. CDR3 length: 15 residues. The germline CDR1 and CDR2 sequences are SGHRS and YFSETQ. CDR3 amino acids: CASSAGQGGQETQYF. As DNA, the CDR3 is TGCGCCAGCAGCGCGGGACAGGGCGGTCAAGAGACCCAGTACTTC. Full variable domain (rest looked up from reference TRBV5-1 and TRBJ2-5): KAGVTQTPRYLIKTRGQQVTLSCSPISGHRSVSWYQQTPGQGLQFLFEYFSETQRNKGNFPGRFSGRQFSNSRSEMNVSTLELGDSALYLCASSAGQGGQETQYFGPGTRLLVL.

The chain carries TRBV7-8 and TRBJ1-5, with no clear D. V lost 1 base and J 3 bases, leaving 10 bases between the germline ends. CDR1 SGHVS and CDR2 FQNEAQ come from the germline V gene. The CDR3 covers 15 residues. The CDR3 is CASSLGLYYNQPQHF. CDR3 nucleotides: TGTGCCAGCAGCTTAGGACTTTACTACAATCAGCCCCAGCATTTT.

This chain connects TRBV6-1 to TRBJ1-2, with TRBD1 identical over 7 bases. The CDR3 has 13 residues. After removal of 4 bases from V and 5 bases from J, the junction contained 4 bases not matched to a gene. CDR1 and CDR2 from the germline V gene are MNHNS and SASEGT. The CDR3 protein is CASSVGTEYGYTF. CDR3 DNA: TGTGCCAGCAGTGTCGGGACAGAGTATGGCTACACCTTC.

The J gene is TRBJ2-7, the V gene TRBV4-1; TRBD1 matches at 8 bases. Germline V gene data show CDR1 as MGHRA and CDR2 as YSYEKL. The CDR3 has 18 residues. Trimming cost V 4 bases and J 0 bases; bases outside gene matches: 14. This CDR3 reads CASSRGTDRGSSSYEQYF. CDR3 coding DNA: TGCGCCAGCAGCCGTGGGACCGACAGGGGTTCGAGCTCCTACGAGCAGTACTTC.

The V gene is TRBV27, the J gene TRBJ1-6, with 12 nucleotides matching TRBD1. From germline, CDR1 is MNHEY and CDR2 SMNVEV (reference sequence). The J segment lost 14 bases and the V segment lost 5 bases, leaving 4 bases of the junction unmatched. The CDR3 sequence is 13 residues long. The CDR3 here is CASSPGQGASLHF. The CDR3 nucleotides read TGTGCCAGCAGTCCGGGACAGGGGGCTTCCCTCCACTTT.

This chain links TRBV7-9 with TRBJ2-7; maybe TRBD1 (5 bases). Between the trimmed V and J ends, which lost 8 bases and 4 bases, there was a span of 15 bases. CDR3 length: 13 residues. Germline V CDR1 and CDR2: SEHNR, FQNEAQ (reference sequence). This CDR3 is CASGRQLEYEQYF. As DNA, the CDR3 is TGTGCCAGCGGCAGACAGTTGGAATACGAGCAGTACTTC.

The rearrangement uses TRBV6-7 and TRBJ1-2; D call uncertain. TRBV6-7 carries the ORF label, with uncertain function. Trimming took off 6 bases at V and 6 bases at J, with 17 bases between the two ends. The CDR3 is 14 residues long. CDR3 sequence reads: CASRKKLGSDGYTF. The CDR3 DNA follows: TGTGCCAGCAGGAAAAAGTTGGGCTCGGATGGCTACACCTTC.

The chain combines TRBV19 with TRBJ1-1, with TRBD1 identical over 8 bases. The CDR3 sequence is 14 residues long. Germline loops: CDR1 LNHDA, CDR2 SQIVND (reference sequence). The trim removed 5 bases at V and 5 bases at J, leaving 7 bases unmatched. In DNA form, the CDR3 reads TGTGCCAGTAGTTTCAGGACAGGGAATACTGAAGCTTTCTTT. It specifies CASSFRTGNTEAFF.

V usage is TRBV5-1 and J usage is TRBJ2-5, with D uncertain. Per the germline V gene, CDR1 is SGHRS and CDR2 is YFSETQ. V was clipped by 4 bases and J by 7 bases, with 17 bases between them. This CDR3 spans 14 amino acids. CDR3 residues: CASSLPTPVGTQYF. Here the CDR3 DNA reads TGCGCCAGCAGCCTCCCGACCCCCGTGGGGACCCAGTACTTC.

The V call is TRBV2, the J call TRBJ2-3; TRBD2 agrees at 13 bases. Germline V gene sequence: CDR1 SNHLY, CDR2 FYNNEI. The CDR3 spans 15 residues. Germline trimming cut 7 bases from V and 5 bases from J; bases unmatched to any gene: 6. The CDR3, as DNA: TGTGCCAGCAACCAAAGGACTAGCGGGAGAGATACGCAGTATTTT. Translating gives CASNQRTSGRDTQYF.

There are a few counts of this clone. The CDR3 is CASSELSQGSGNTIYF. The CDR3, as DNA: TGTGCCAGCAGTGAATTGTCCCAGGGGTCTGGAAACACCATATATTTT. This chain uses TRBV6-1 with TRBJ1-3, with a weak D call TRBD1 (6 bases). Looked up from germline, CDR1 is MNHNS and CDR2 is SASEGT. Trimming removed 2 bases at V and 1 base at J, with 12 bases between. The CDR3 is 16 residues long.

The V call is TRBV19, the J call TRBJ2-1; TRBD1 matches at 8 bases. The V segment lost 0 bases and the J segment 10 bases; nucleotides outside the gene matches: 11. Per the germline V gene, CDR1 is LNHDA and CDR2 is SQIVND (reference sequence). The CDR3 covers 16 residues. In nucleotides, the CDR3 is TGTGCCAGTAGTATAGACTCCGGGACAGGCTCGAGGGAGCAGTTCTTC. Translation gives CASSIDSGTGSREQFF.

The genes are TRBV6-6 and TRBJ1-3; D is ambiguous. Trimming took 2 bases from V and 0 from J, leaving 11 bases between them. This CDR3 has 16 residues. The germline V gene has CDR1 MNHNY and CDR2 SVGAGI (reference sequence). The CDR3 bases are TGTGCCAGCAGTTACGGAAGCAGGAACTCTGGAAACACCATATATTTT. This encodes CASSYGSRNSGNTIYF.

In this sample, this clone turned up once. The chain combines TRBV19 with TRBJ1-1, with 7 bases lining up with TRBD1. CDR3 size: 15 residues. CDR1 LNHDA and CDR2 SQIVND come from the germline V gene (reference sequence). V shed 5 bases, J shed 1 base, and the junction held 7 bases outside the gene matches. The CDR3 region is CASSYTGTENTEAFF. The CDR3 bases are TGTGCCAGTAGTTACACCGGGACAGAGAACACTGAAGCTTTCTTT.

This clone came up a few times. The chain employs TRBV11-2 and TRBJ1-3; TRBD1 matches 8 bases. Trimming at V came to 5 bases and at J to 6 bases, leaving 3 bases not matched to a gene. Germline CDR1 is SGHAT and CDR2 is FQNNGV. The CDR3 is 13 amino acids. CDR3 region: CASSPGQANTIYF. CDR3 in DNA: TGTGCCAGCAGCCCGGGACAGGCAAACACCATATATTTT.

This chain links TRBV28 with TRBJ1-1; no reliable D call. The CDR3 totals 15 residues. CDR1 is MDHEN and CDR2 is SYDVKM in the germline V gene. Trimming removed 6 bases at V and 5 bases at J, with 19 bases between. Here the CDR3 reads CASSSLGAVGTEAFF. CDR3 nucleotides: TGTGCCAGCAGCTCACTGGGCGCGGTGGGGACTGAAGCTTTCTTT. Full variable domain (outside the CDR3, taken from reference TRBV28 and TRBJ1-1): DVKVTQSSRYLVKRTGEKVFLECVQDMDHENMFWYRQDPGLGLRLIYFSYDVKMKEKGDIPEGYSVSREKKERFSLILESASTNQTSMYLCASSSLGAVGTEAFFGQGTRLTVV.

The chain combines TRBV30 with TRBJ2-2; D ambiguous. Per the germline V gene, CDR1 is GTSNPN and CDR2 is SVGIG (reference sequence). The V end lost 4 bases, the J end lost 0 bases, and 12 bases lay between the germline ends. The CDR3 contains 15 residues. The CDR3 DNA sequence: TGTGCCTGGATCGGTACTAACGCGAACACCGGGGAGCTGTTTTTT. It yields the protein CAWIGTNANTGELFF.

Of note for this clone: This may arise from a read error, as a much more abundant clone is one base away. This specimen includes other DNA sequences encoding the same CDR3. The rearrangement uses TRBV5-1 and TRBJ2-3; 7 bases agree with TRBD2. J was trimmed by 5 bases and V by 0 bases; bases with no gene match: 3. CDR1 and CDR2 (germline): SGHRS, YFSETQ. The CDR3 totals 14 residues. CDR3 in amino acids: CASSLGTGGDTQYF. Here the CDR3 DNA reads TGCGCCAGCAGCTTGGGGACGGGGGGAGATACGCAGTATTTT. The full variable domain, its missing parts supplied by reference TRBV5-1 and TRBJ2-3, is KAGVTQTPRYLIKTRGQQVTLSCSPISGHRSVSWYQQTPGQGLQFLFEYFSETQRNKGNFPGRFSGRQFSNSRSEMNVSTLELGDSALYLCASSLGTGGDTQYFGPGTRLTVL.